The sample holds one count of the clone carrying this T cell receptor beta chain. This sample is part of a study of blood T cell repertoires in COVID-19. Overall study context: Researchers got acute and convalescent COVID-19 samples from the United States, Italy and Spain. Sources were T cells, B-cell-depleted T cells, or PBMCs; the material itself was cDNA or gDNA.

V was clipped by 0 bases and J by 1 base; unmatched bases: 7. The CDR3 contains 16 residues. Germline V gene lookup returns CDR1 SGDLS and CDR2 YYNGEE. Profiling relied on immunoSEQ multiplex PCR, and the TCRdb table lists in-frame clones only, not all of them. The sample holds about 270,000 clones, about 89% seen once. The origin of this receptor is an older woman who had recovered from COVID-19. The sequenced sample consisted of peripheral blood. The rearrangement links TRBV9 to TRBJ2-7; TRBD2 matches 7 bases. The CDR3 nucleotides read TGTGCCAGCAGCGTAGAGTCTAGCGGAGGATCCTACGAGCAGTACTTC. Encoded protein: CASSVESSGGSYEQYF.